The following is a T cell receptor beta chain sequence with its context. A constant-region primer primed TCR beta cDNA synthesis from about 490 ng of total RNA. Slightly modified ARM-PCR with three nested multiplex PCR rounds yielded TCR beta libraries. Running roughly 10 cycles apiece, the first two PCR rounds relied on TRBV1-TRBV30 forward primers together with a C-beta reverse primer. TCRdb recomputed calls from the multiplex PCR reads with MiXCR, one row per CDR3 protein. The data contain 20,000 to 25,000 distinct CDR3 sequences, about 75% of them singletons. This entry belongs to a study of tumor-infiltrating lymphocytes in primary liver carcinoma. The overall study: Those enrolled were patients of both sexes, who were aged 30 to 69 years.

Each 20-30 mg portion of unsorted bulk tissue served as the source for co-extraction of RNA and DNA. The sampling covered five separate regions of each tumor. The proportion of viable tumor cells exceeded 85% in every tumor sample. This CDR3 is 13 amino acids long. Per the germline V gene, CDR1 is SGHAT and CDR2 is FQDESV (reference sequence). Trimming shortened V by 3 bases and J by 8 bases, and 11 bases separated the two germline ends. The receptor comes from a woman younger than 45 with primary liver carcinoma and hepatitis B virus infection. V gene TRBV11-1 combines with J gene TRBJ2-1; D uncertain. The sequenced sample was liver tumor tissue from sampling region 1. Subset denoted: tumor region T1, superior pole. CDR3 in amino acids: CASSFGTDDEQFF. As DNA, the CDR3 is TGTGCCAGCAGCTTCGGCACGGATGATGAGCAGTTCTTC.